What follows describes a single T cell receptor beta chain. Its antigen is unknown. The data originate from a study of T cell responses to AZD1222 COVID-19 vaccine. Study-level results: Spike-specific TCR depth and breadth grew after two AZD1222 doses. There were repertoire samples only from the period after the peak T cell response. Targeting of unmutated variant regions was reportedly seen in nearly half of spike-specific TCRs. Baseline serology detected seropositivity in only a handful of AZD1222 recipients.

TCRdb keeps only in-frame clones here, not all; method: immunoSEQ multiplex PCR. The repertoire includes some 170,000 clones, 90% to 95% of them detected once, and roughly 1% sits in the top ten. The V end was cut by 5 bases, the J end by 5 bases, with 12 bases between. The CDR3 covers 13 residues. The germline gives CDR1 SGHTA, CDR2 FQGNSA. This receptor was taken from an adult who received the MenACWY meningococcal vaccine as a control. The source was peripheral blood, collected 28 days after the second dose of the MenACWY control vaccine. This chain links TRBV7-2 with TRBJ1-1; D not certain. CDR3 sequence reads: CASSEAYVTEAFF. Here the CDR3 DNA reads TGTGCCAGCAGCGAGGCGTATGTAACTGAAGCTTTCTTT.